The clone carrying this T cell receptor (beta chain) has ten or more counts. The antigen remains unidentified. The data originate from a study of identical twins. Overall study findings and caveats: In beta out-of-frame sequences, the excess sharing between twins was weaker. Carriage of fewer insertions was seen in abundant cord blood beta clonotypes, whereas memory repertoires showed none.

Donors were all healthy Caucasians. CDR1 is SQVTM, CDR2 ANQGSEA, per germline. The V gene end was trimmed by 4 bases and the J gene end by 14 bases; junction bases not matched to a gene: 12. There are 13 residues in the CDR3. Template switching added a universal primer binding site, and final cDNA carried unique molecular identifiers. TCRdb reprocessed the 5' RACE reads via MiXCR and lists one record per CDR3 protein. The sample records approximately 890,000 distinct CDR3 sequences, roughly 12% being singletons. These data were likewise used in another study, on yellow fever vaccine responses in identical twins.

The J gene is TRBJ2-1, the V gene TRBV29-1, with TRBD2 identical over 9 bases. Sequenced: PBMCs. The TCR sequence derives from a woman aged 18 to 35 in good health. Here the CDR3 DNA reads TGCAGCGTTGTTGGGCGGGAGGGCCGTAGAGAGTTCTTC. This codes for CSVVGREGRREFF.